The 29 T cell receptor beta chains listed next were all sequenced from one sample in a study of OX40 agonist ivuxolimab in advanced cancers. Using immunoSEQ multiplex PCR, the repertoire was profiled, and TCRdb retains in-frame clones only, with some absent. The sample shows 83,000 or so clones, around 80% of them seen only once. The material was CD4+ or CD8+ T cells sorted from blood, obtained in a trial of the OX40 agonist ivuxolimab. The source of these receptors is an adult with an advanced solid tumor such as melanoma, head and neck, liver or kidney cancer.

The chain carries TRBV2 and TRBJ1-2; D may be TRBD1 (5 bases). Germline V gives CDR1 SNHLY, CDR2 FYNNEI. The CDR3 runs to 11 residues. V was trimmed by 7 bases and J by 5 bases, leaving 8 bases between them. The CDR3 loop reads CASKQEYGYTF. Written as DNA, the CDR3 is TGTGCCAGCAAACAGGAGTATGGCTACACCTTC.

The J gene is TRBJ2-5, the V gene TRBV27; 9 bases are shared with TRBD1. CDR3 size: 17 residues. Trimming cost V 6 bases and J 5 bases; bases outside gene matches: 16. The germline V gene has CDR1 MNHEY and CDR2 SMNVEV (reference sequence). DNA for the CDR3: TGTGCCAGCAGCTACCTAGCCGGGACAGGGTCACGGGAGACCCAGTACTTC. Its translation is CASSYLAGTGSRETQYF.

This clone was counted a single time. The chain joins TRBV2 to TRBJ2-7, with TRBD2 identical over 11 bases. CDR1 SNHLY and CDR2 FYNNEI come from the germline V gene. The CDR3 has 21 amino acids. V was clipped by 5 bases and J by 0 bases; unmatched bases: 21. The CDR3 protein is CASSLRLAGHTTDTDSYEQYF. Here the CDR3 DNA reads TGTGCCAGCAGTCTACGACTAGCGGGGCACACAACCGATACTGACTCCTACGAGCAGTACTTC.

The rearrangement joins TRBV19 to TRBJ1-4; TRBD1 matches at 7 bases. V shed 5 bases, J shed 0 bases, and the junction held 6 bases outside the gene matches. This CDR3 contains 16 residues. The germline CDR1 and CDR2 sequences are LNHDA and SQIVND (reference sequence). This chain's CDR3 is CASSPRGTATNEKLFF. The CDR3 bases are TGTGCCAGTAGTCCGCGAGGGACAGCAACTAATGAAAAACTGTTTTTT.

The chain employs TRBV11-1 and TRBJ2-7; 9 nucleotides match TRBD1. Trimming cost V 4 bases and J 4 bases; bases outside gene matches: 8. The length of the CDR3 is 15 residues. The germline V gene has CDR1 SGHAT and CDR2 FQDESV (reference sequence). The CDR3 sequence is CASSYPGQGAYEQYF. The CDR3 nucleotides are TGTGCCAGCAGCTACCCGGGACAGGGTGCTTACGAGCAGTACTTC.

This clone was seen a handful of times. As DNA, the CDR3 is TGTGCCAGCAGCCAAAGGCAGAGTGAAGCTTTCTTT. It encodes CASSQRQSEAFF. The chain employs TRBV7-2 and TRBJ1-1; D gene ambiguous. This CDR3 region has 12 residues. V lost 5 bases and J 7 bases, leaving 11 bases between the germline ends. The germline V gene encodes CDR1 SGHTA and CDR2 FQGNSA. The variable domain in full, with the rest retrieved from reference TRBV7-2 and TRBJ1-1, is GAGVSQSPSNKVTEKGKDVELRCDPISGHTALYWYRQSLGQGLEFLIYFQGNSAPDKSGLPSDRFSAERTGGSVSTLTIQRTQQEDSAVYLCASSQRQSEAFFGQGTRLTVV.

V is TRBV4-2 and J is TRBJ2-5; D is undetermined. Germline V gene lookup returns CDR1 LGHNA and CDR2 YNFKEQ. Trimming pared 1 base from V and 2 bases from J, leaving 11 bases between. The CDR3 loop spans 15 amino acids. The CDR3 nucleotides read TGTGCCAGCAGCCAAGGGACGGTGGGGCAAGAGACCCAGTACTTC. Its translation is CASSQGTVGQETQYF.

The chain couples TRBV2 to TRBJ1-2; no clear D. The CDR3 is 15 amino acids. V was clipped by 4 bases and J by 3 bases, with 15 bases between them. The germline gives CDR1 SNHLY, CDR2 FYNNEI. CDR3: CASSVRPKSYYGYTF. The CDR3 nucleotides read TGTGCCAGCAGTGTTAGGCCGAAGAGCTACTATGGCTACACCTTC.

This clone has a single count. V usage is TRBV18 and J usage is TRBJ2-3; D gene uncertain. This CDR3 spans 16 amino acids. Trimming took off 3 bases at V and 3 bases at J, with 16 bases between the two ends. Germline V CDR1 and CDR2: KGHSH, LQKENI. CDR3 sequence (DNA): TGTGCCAGCTCACCGGCTAGGGTAGCCGTTACAGATACGCAGTATTTT. It translates to CASSPARVAVTDTQYF.

A single count supports this clone. The rearrangement uses TRBV6-5 and TRBJ2-2; no clear D. This CDR3 is 13 amino acids long. Trimming left V 7 bases short and J 4 bases short, with 10 bases between. Per germline, CDR1 MNHEY and CDR2 SVGAGI. CDR3 in amino acids: CASKETTTGELFF. CDR3 nucleotides: TGTGCCAGCAAGGAGACAACCACCGGGGAGCTGTTTTTT.

CDR3 sequence: CASSMWLSFSGANVLTF. In DNA, the CDR3 is TGTGCCAGTAGTATGTGGCTCTCTTTCTCTGGGGCCAACGTCCTGACTTTC. The rearrangement joins TRBV19 to TRBJ2-6; no definite D call. The CDR3 totals 17 residues. Trimming shortened V by 3 bases and J by 0 bases, and 12 bases separated the two germline ends. Germline CDR1 LNHDA, CDR2 SQIVND (reference sequence). The whole variable domain, filled in from reference TRBV19 and TRBJ2-6, reads DGGITQSPKYLFRKEGQNVTLSCEQNLNHDAMYWYRQDPGQGLRLIYYSQIVNDFQKGDIAEGYSVSREKKESFPLTVTSAQKNPTAFYLCASSMWLSFSGANVLTFGAGSRLTVL.

The rearrangement links TRBV5-1 to TRBJ1-1; maybe TRBD1 (6 bases). V gave up 0 bases and J gave up 2 bases, with 8 bases separating them. CDR1 SGHRS and CDR2 YFSETQ come from the germline V gene. The CDR3 sequence is 14 residues long. The CDR3 loop is CASSLEGTNTEAFF. The CDR3 nucleotides are TGCGCCAGCAGCTTGGAGGGGACAAACACTGAAGCTTTCTTT.

The J gene is TRBJ2-2, the V gene TRBV19, with D uncertain. Between the trimmed V and J ends, which lost 6 bases and 4 bases, there was a span of 24 bases. This CDR3 contains 18 residues. CDR1 and CDR2 from the germline V gene are LNHDA and SQIVND (reference sequence). The CDR3 loop reads CASSLTEPGRPTTGELFF. In DNA form, the CDR3 reads TGTGCCAGTAGCCTTACTGAGCCGGGCCGGCCGACCACCGGGGAGCTGTTTTTT.

The chain joins TRBV7-9 to TRBJ2-7, with 11 nucleotides matching TRBD1. The V gene's germline CDR1 is SEHNR and CDR2 FQNEAQ (reference sequence). This CDR3 contains 14 residues. The trim removed 4 bases at V and 6 bases at J, leaving 5 bases unmatched. CDR3 protein: CASSSRTGGPEQYF. The CDR3 region has the DNA TGTGCCAGCAGCTCGCGGACAGGGGGCCCCGAGCAGTACTTC.

This chain links TRBV6-6 with TRBJ2-7, with a tentative D call TRBD2 (7 bases). Between the trimmed V and J ends, which lost 6 bases and 1 base, there was a span of 16 bases. Germline loops: CDR1 MNHNY, CDR2 SVGAGI (reference sequence). The CDR3 spans 15 residues. The CDR3 DNA reads as TGTGCCAGCAGCAGACAGGCTAGCGGTTCCTACGAGCAGTACTTC. Translating gives CASSRQASGSYEQYF.

V and J are TRBV7-2 and TRBJ2-3, with 7 bases that match TRBD1. The CDR3 totals 14 residues. The germline V gene encodes CDR1 SGHTA and CDR2 FQGNSA. V lost 3 bases, J lost 3 bases, and 3 bases stayed unmatched. CDR3 DNA sequence: TGTGCCAGCAGCTTTAAGACAGGGACAGATACGCAGTATTTT. Encoded protein: CASSFKTGTDTQYF.

J is TRBJ2-7 and V is TRBV4-1; D is possibly TRBD1 (5 bases). The CDR3 loop spans 14 amino acids. Trimming removed 0 bases from V and 6 bases from J, with 12 bases in between. Germline values: CDR1 MGHRA, CDR2 YSYEKL. The CDR3 loop is CASSQDWGQGEQYF. The CDR3 DNA is TGCGCCAGCAGCCAAGATTGGGGTCAGGGCGAGCAGTACTTC.

This chain uses TRBV19 with TRBJ2-7, with TRBD1 identical over 9 bases. The CDR3 consists of 13 residues. Unmatched junction bases numbered 0, after V lost 5 bases and J lost 1 base. The germline gives CDR1 LNHDA, CDR2 SQIVND (reference sequence). CDR3 DNA: TGTGCCAGTAGTGACAGGGGGTCCTACGAGCAGTACTTC. Its protein is CASSDRGSYEQYF.

V gene TRBV2 combines with J gene TRBJ2-1, with D tentatively TRBD1 (6 bases). The V gene's germline CDR1 is SNHLY and CDR2 FYNNEI. V lost 10 bases, J lost 4 bases, and 17 bases lay in between. The CDR3 consists of 14 residues. CDR3 in DNA: TGTGCCACCTCGGAGCAGGGGTTTTACAATGAGCAGTTCTTC. It codes for CATSEQGFYNEQFF.

The CDR3 region is CASSESTTRETQYF. For the CDR3, the DNA is TGCGCCAGCAGTGAGTCGACGACCCGGGAGACCCAGTACTTC. The chain is built from TRBV10-2 and TRBJ2-5; no reliable D call. Deletions cut 0 bases from V and 5 bases from J, with 10 bases between. Germline assignment: CDR1 WSHSY and CDR2 SAAADI. This CDR3 is 14 amino acids long.

The chain links TRBV28 to TRBJ1-6; 7 bases fit TRBD1. Trimming cost V 6 bases and J 13 bases; bases outside gene matches: 12. The CDR3 sequence is 14 residues long. The germline V gene encodes CDR1 MDHEN and CDR2 SYDVKM. The CDR3 DNA reads as TGTGCCAGCAGACCCACAGGGGAAGTCTCCCCCCTCCACTTT. This translates into CASRPTGEVSPLHF.

The chain is built from TRBV14 and TRBJ2-7; D possibly uses TRBD1 or TRBD2 (6 bases each). Trimming removed 2 bases at V and 4 bases at J, with 24 bases between. The CDR3 spans 18 residues. CDR1 is SGHDN, CDR2 FVKESK, per germline. CDR3 coding DNA: TGTGCCAGCAGCCAATTCCCCGGGACTGAAACAGGGTGGTACGAGCAGTACTTC. Residues: CASSQFPGTETGWYEQYF. Full variable domain (missing parts from reference TRBV14 and TRBJ2-7): EAGVTQFPSHSVIEKGQTVTLRCDPISGHDNLYWYRRVMGKEIKFLLHFVKESKQDESGMPNNRFLAERTGGTYSTLKVQPAELEDSGVYFCASSQFPGTETGWYEQYFGPGTRLTVT.

V and J are TRBV6-5 and TRBJ1-1, with D unclear. CDR3 length: 14 amino acids. Germline CDR1 is MNHEY and CDR2 is SVGAGI. V dropped 8 bases and J dropped 1 base, with 14 bases sitting between them. In DNA form, the CDR3 reads TGTGCCAGCTCCCGGGGATTTGAGAACACTGAAGCTTTCTTT. This codes for CASSRGFENTEAFF.

The chain is built from TRBV5-4 and TRBJ2-7; 7 positions agree with TRBD1. The V and J ends lost 6 bases and 2 bases, in that order; junction bases with no gene match: 11. This CDR3 has 15 residues. Germline V gene lookup returns CDR1 SGHNT and CDR2 YYREEE (reference sequence). CDR3 DNA sequence: TGTGCCAGCACCAAAATAGGGGGCGATGCCTACGAGCAGTACTTC. Its protein product is CASTKIGGDAYEQYF.

The V and J genes are TRBV5-1 and TRBJ1-5; D gene unclear. Trimming took 0 bases from V and 1 from J, leaving 2 bases between them. This CDR3 spans 13 amino acids. Germline-derived CDR1 and CDR2 are SGHRS and YFSETQ. The DNA of the CDR3 is TGCGCCAGCAGCTTGGACAGCAATCAGCCCCAGCATTTT. It specifies CASSLDSNQPQHF.

V usage is TRBV11-3 and J usage is TRBJ2-1, with D maybe TRBD2 (6 bases). Germline V gene lookup returns CDR1 SGHNT and CDR2 YENEEA. The CDR3 is made up of 14 amino acids. V lost 1 base, J lost 8 bases, and 12 bases lay in between. The CDR3 sequence: CASSLGGTDYEQFF. The CDR3 nucleotides are TGTGCCAGCAGCTTAGGGGGGACTGACTATGAGCAGTTCTTC.

The rearrangement joins TRBV7-3 to TRBJ1-1, with 9 nucleotides matching TRBD1. Germline V gene data show CDR1 as SGHTA and CDR2 as FQGTGA. V gave up 5 bases and J gave up 1 base; unmatched junction bases: 2. This CDR3 spans 14 amino acids. CDR3 loop: CASSMGQGNTEAFF. Here the CDR3 DNA reads TGTGCCAGCAGCATGGGACAGGGGAACACTGAAGCTTTCTTT.

V and J are TRBV5-1 and TRBJ2-7; 7 bases fit TRBD2. V shed 6 bases and J 6 bases; nucleotides not matched to a gene: 9. CDR3 size: 13 residues. Germline assignment: CDR1 SGHRS and CDR2 YFSETQ. Written as DNA, the CDR3 is TGCGCCAGCAAGTGGGACTGGGAGGGCGAGCAGTACTTC. It yields the protein CASKWDWEGEQYF.

For the CDR3, the DNA is TGTGCCAGCAGCGTCGGGCTTCAGGGGAGTGAGTACTTC. It codes for CASSVGLQGSEYF. V is TRBV28 and J is TRBJ2-7; tentative D call: TRBD1 (6 bases). Trimming cost V 6 bases and J 11 bases, with 20 bases left between them. The CDR3 covers 13 residues. Germline V CDR1 and CDR2: MDHEN, SYDVKM.